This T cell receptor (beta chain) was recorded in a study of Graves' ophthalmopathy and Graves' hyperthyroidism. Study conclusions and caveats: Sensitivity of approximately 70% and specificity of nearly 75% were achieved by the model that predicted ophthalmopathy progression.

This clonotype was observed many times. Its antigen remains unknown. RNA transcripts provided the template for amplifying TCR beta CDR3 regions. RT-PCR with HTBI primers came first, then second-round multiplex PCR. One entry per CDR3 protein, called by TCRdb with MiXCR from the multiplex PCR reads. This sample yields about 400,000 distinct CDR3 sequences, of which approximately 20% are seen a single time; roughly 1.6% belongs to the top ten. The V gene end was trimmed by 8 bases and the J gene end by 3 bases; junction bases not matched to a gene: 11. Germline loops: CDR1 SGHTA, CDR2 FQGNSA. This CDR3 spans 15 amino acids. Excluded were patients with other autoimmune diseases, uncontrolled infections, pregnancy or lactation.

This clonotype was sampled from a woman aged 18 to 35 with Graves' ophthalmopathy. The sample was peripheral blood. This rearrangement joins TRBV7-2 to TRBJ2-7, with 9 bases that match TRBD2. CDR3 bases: TGTGCCAGCCGCCCGGGCGCTAGCGGGAACTACGAGCAGTACTTC. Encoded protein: CASRPGASGNYEQYF.